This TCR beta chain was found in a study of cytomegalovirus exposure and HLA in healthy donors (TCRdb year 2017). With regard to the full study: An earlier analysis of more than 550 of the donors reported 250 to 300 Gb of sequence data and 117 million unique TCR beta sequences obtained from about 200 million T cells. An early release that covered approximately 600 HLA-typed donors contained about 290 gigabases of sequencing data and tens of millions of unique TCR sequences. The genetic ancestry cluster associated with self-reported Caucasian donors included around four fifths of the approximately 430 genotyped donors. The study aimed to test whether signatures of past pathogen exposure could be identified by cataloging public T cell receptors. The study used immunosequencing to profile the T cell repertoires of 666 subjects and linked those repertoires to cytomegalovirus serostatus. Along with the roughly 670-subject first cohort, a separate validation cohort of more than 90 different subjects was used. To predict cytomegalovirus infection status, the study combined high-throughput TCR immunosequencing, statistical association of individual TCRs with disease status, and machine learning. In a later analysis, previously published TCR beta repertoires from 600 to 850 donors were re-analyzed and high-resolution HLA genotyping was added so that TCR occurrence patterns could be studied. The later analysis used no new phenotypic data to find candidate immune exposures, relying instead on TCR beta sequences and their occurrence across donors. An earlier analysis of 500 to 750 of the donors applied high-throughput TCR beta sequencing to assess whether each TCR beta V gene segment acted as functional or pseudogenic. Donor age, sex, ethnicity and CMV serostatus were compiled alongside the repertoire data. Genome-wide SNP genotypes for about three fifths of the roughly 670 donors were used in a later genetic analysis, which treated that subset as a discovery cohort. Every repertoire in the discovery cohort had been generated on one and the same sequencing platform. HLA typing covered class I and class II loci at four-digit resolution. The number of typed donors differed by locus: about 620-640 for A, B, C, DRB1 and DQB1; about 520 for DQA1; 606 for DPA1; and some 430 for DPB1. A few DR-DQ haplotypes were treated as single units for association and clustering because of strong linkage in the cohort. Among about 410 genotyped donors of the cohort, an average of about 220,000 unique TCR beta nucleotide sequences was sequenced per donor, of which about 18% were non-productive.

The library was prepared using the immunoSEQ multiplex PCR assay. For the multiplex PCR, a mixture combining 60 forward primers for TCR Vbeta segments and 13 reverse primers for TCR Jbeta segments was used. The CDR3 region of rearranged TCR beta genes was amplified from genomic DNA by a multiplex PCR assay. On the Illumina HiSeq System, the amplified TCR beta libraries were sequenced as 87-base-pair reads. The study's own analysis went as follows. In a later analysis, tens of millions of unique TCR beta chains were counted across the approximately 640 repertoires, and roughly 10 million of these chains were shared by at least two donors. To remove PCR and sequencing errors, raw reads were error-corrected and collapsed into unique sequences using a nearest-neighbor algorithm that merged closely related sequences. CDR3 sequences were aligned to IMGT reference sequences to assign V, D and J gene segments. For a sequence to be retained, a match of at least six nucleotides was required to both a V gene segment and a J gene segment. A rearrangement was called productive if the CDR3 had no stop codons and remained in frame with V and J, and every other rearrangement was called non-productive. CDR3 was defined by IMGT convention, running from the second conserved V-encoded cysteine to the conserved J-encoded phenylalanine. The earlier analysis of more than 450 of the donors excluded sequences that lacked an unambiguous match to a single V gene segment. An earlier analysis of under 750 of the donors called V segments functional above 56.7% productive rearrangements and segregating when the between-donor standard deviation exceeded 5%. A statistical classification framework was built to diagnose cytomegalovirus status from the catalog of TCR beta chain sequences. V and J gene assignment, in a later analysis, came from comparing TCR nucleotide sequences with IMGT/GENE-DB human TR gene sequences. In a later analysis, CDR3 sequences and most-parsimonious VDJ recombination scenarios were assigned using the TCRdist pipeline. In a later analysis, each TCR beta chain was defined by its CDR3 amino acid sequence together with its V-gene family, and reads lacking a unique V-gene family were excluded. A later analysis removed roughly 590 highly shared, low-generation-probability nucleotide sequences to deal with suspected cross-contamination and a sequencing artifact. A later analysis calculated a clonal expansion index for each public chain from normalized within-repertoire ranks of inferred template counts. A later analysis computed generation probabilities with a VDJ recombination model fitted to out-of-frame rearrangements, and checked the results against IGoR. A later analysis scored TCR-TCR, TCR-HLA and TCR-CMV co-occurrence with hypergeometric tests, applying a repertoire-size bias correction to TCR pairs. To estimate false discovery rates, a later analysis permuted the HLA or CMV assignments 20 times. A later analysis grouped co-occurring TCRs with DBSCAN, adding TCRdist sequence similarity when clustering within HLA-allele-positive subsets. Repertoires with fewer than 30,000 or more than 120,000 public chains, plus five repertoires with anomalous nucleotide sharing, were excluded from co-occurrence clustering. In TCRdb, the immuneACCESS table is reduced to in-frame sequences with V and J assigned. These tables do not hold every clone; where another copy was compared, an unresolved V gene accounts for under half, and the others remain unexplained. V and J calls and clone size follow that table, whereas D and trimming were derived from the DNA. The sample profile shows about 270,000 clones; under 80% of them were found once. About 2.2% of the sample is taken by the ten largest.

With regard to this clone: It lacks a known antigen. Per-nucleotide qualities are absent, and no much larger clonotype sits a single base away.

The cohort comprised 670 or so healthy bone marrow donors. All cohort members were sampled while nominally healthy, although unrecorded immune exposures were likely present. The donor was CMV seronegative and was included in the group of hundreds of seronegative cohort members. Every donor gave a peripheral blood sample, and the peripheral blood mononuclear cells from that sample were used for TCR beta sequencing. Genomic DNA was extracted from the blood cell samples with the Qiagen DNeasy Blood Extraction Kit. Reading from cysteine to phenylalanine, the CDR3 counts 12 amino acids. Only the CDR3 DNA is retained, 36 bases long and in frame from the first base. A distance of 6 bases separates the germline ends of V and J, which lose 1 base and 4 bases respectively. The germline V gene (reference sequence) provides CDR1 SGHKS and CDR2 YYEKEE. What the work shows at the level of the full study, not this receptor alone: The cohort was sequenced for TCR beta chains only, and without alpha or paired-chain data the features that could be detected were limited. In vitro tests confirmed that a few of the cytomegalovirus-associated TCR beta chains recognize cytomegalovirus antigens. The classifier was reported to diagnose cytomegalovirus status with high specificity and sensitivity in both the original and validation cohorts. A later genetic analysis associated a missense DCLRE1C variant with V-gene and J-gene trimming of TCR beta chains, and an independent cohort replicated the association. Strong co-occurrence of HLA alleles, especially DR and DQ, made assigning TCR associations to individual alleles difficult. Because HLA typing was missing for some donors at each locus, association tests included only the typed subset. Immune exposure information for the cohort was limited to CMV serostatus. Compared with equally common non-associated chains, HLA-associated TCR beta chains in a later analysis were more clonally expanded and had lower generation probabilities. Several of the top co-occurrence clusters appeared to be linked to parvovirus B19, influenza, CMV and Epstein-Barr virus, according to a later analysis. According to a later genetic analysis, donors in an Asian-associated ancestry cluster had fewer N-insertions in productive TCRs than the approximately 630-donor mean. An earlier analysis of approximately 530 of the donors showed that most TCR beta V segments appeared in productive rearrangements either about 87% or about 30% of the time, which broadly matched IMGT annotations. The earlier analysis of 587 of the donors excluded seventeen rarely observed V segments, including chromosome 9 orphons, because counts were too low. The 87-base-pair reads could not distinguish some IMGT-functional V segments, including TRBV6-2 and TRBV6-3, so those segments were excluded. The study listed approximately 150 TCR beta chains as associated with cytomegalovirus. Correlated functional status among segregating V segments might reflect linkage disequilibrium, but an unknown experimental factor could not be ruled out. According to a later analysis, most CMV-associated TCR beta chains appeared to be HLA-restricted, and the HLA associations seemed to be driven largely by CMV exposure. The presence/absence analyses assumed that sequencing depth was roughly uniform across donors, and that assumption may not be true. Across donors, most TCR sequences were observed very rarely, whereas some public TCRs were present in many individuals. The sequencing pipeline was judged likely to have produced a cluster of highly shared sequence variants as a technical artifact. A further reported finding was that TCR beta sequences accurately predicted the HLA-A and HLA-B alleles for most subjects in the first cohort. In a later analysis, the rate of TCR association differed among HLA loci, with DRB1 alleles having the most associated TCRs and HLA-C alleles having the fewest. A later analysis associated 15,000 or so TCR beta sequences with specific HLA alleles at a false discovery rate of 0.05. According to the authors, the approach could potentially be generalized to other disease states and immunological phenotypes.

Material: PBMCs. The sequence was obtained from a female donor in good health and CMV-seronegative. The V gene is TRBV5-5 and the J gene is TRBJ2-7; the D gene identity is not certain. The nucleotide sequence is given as TGTGCCAGCAGCTTGAGTCTATACGAGCAGTACTTC. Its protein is CASSLSLYEQYF.